Presented here are 20 T cell receptor beta chains from one specimen sequenced in a study. TCRdb reprocessed the 5' RACE reads with MiXCR, giving one entry per CDR3 protein. Of roughly 64,000 distinct CDR3 sequences detected, around a fifth appear once; the ten largest clones hold just under 3%. Sequenced material: memory CD4+ T cells sorted from a lymph node. As to subset: memory CD4+ T cells, CD4+CD45RO+CD25-. The receptor set was obtained from a female donor with breast cancer.

Of note for this clonotype: A clone one base away is much larger, so this may be a read error. V and J are TRBV29-1 and TRBJ2-4, with unresolved D. CDR1 and CDR2 from the germline V gene are SQVTM and ANQGSEA. This CDR3 comprises 13 residues. V was clipped by 7 bases and J by 4 bases, with 14 bases between them. The CDR3, as DNA: TGCAGCGCTGTTTCTAACAGTAAAAACATTCAGTACTTC. Translated, it gives CSAVSNSKNIQYF.

Of note for this clonotype: Its ends do not fully match the called genes, so a read error is possible. The CDR3 sequence: CASSPQAGSTEAFF. CDR3 coding DNA: TGTGCCAGCTCACCCCAGGCGGGGAGCACTGAAGCTTTCTTC. The rearrangement uses TRBV18 and TRBJ1-1; no firm D call. This CDR3 has 14 residues. Germline V gives CDR1 KGHSH, CDR2 LQKENI.

In its sample, this clonotype was seen many times. V usage is TRBV5-1 and J usage is TRBJ1-1, with TRBD1 matching over 9 bases. The CDR3 length is 14 residues. V was clipped by 4 bases and J by 2 bases; unmatched bases: 3. Germline-derived CDR1 and CDR2 are SGHRS and YFSETQ. CDR3 region: CASSRDRANTEAFF. CDR3 DNA sequence: TGCGCCAGCAGCCGGGACAGGGCTAACACTGAAGCTTTCTTT.

About this clonotype itself: Just one base apart from a much larger clone, this may be a read error. The chain combines TRBV5-1 with TRBJ2-2; D perhaps matches TRBD1 (6 bases). The CDR3 runs 15 residues. The V end lost 0 bases, the J end lost 0 bases, and 6 bases lay between the germline ends. Germline assignment: CDR1 SGHRS and CDR2 YFSETQ. The CDR3 here is CASSLDRANTGELFF. For the CDR3, the DNA is TGCGCCAGCAGCTTGGACAGGGCGAACACCGGGGAGCTGTTTTTT.

The chain links TRBV6-1 to TRBJ2-1; TRBD2 aligns across 13 bases. The CDR3 contains 17 residues. Germline lookup yields CDR1 MNHNS and CDR2 SASEGT. The CDR3 loop reads CVTGTGLAGRTYNEQFF. CDR3 coding DNA: TGTGTCACGGGGACGGGACTAGCGGGAAGGACCTACAATGAGCAGTTCTTC.

V is TRBV11-1 and J is TRBJ2-1; D unclear. The germline V and J ends were trimmed by 3 bases and 0 bases, with 9 bases remaining between them. The CDR3 is 15 amino acids. Germline V gene lookup returns CDR1 SGHAT and CDR2 FQDESV (reference sequence). The CDR3 region is CASSFRGSSYNEQFF. DNA of the CDR3: TGTGCCAGCAGCTTCCGCGGTAGCTCCTACAATGAGCAGTTCTTC.

The J gene is TRBJ2-1, the V gene TRBV5-1, with D perhaps TRBD1 or TRBD2 (5 bases each). This CDR3 has 15 residues. V lost 0 bases and J lost 3, with 10 bases in between. The germline gives CDR1 SGHRS, CDR2 YFSETQ. CDR3 sequence: CASSLGQGVYNEQFF. CDR3 nucleotides: TGCGCCAGCAGCTTGGGTCAGGGAGTCTACAATGAGCAGTTCTTC.

This clonotype was detected ten times or more. The gene calls are TRBV20-1 and TRBJ1-2, with D possibly matching TRBD1 (6 bases). V shed 5 bases and J shed 3 bases, with 13 bases lying between them. CDR3 length equals 13 residues. The germline V gene has CDR1 DFQATT and CDR2 SNEGSKA (reference sequence). For the CDR3, the DNA is TGCAGTGCTTCAGACAGGAGCGACTATGGCTACACCTTC. Its translation: CSASDRSDYGYTF.

This clonotype has a handful of counts. A read error may explain this, as a much larger clone is one base away. The chain joins TRBV15 to TRBJ2-1, with TRBD1 as a possible D gene (6 bases). Germline V CDR1 and CDR2: LNHNV, YYDKDF (reference sequence). The CDR3 sequence is 15 residues long. The CDR3 is CATSSPDRMGHEQCF. The CDR3 DNA sequence: TGTGCCACCAGCAGCCCGGACAGAATGGGACATGAGCAGTGCTTC.

This clonotype was seen many times. The chain carries TRBV5-1 and TRBJ2-1; tentatively, D is TRBD1 (6 bases). Germline V gene lookup returns CDR1 SGHRS and CDR2 YFSETQ. V was cut by 4 bases and J by 0 bases, with 8 bases left in between. The CDR3 is 14 residues long. As DNA, the CDR3 is TGCGCCAGCAGCAGGGACAACTCCTACAATGAGCAGTTCTTC. It codes for CASSRDNSYNEQFF.

As regards this clonotype: Possible read error: a much larger clone is one base away. This chain joins TRBV20-1 and TRBJ2-3; TRBD1 matches at 10 bases. J lost 6 bases, V lost 0 bases, and 3 bases had no gene match. Germline V gene sequence: CDR1 DFQATT, CDR2 SNEGSKA (reference sequence). The CDR3 is 14 amino acids. CDR3 sequence reads: CSAREGQGWDTQYF. The CDR3, as DNA: TGCAGTGCTAGAGAGGGACAGGGGTGGGATACGCAGTATTTT.

This clonotype was counted between two and nine times. CDR3 loop: CASTRTGVNEQYF. CDR3 nucleotide sequence: TGTGCCAGCACGAGAACAGGGGTGAATGAGCAGTACTTC. The genes are TRBV2 and TRBJ2-7, with TRBD1 identical over 7 bases. The CDR3 is 13 residues long. Germline CDR1 and CDR2: SNHLY and FYNNEI. The V gene end was trimmed by 7 bases and the J gene end by 7 bases; junction bases not matched to a gene: 10.

This chain uses TRBV5-1 with TRBJ2-1; D might be TRBD2 (6 bases). Germline V gene lookup returns CDR1 SGHRS and CDR2 YFSETQ. V lost 0 bases and J 3 bases, leaving 10 bases between the germline ends. CDR3 size: 15 residues. The CDR3: CASSLEVADYNEQFF. CDR3 coding DNA: TGCGCCAGCAGCTTGGAGGTAGCGGACTACAATGAGCAGTTCTTC.

The table lists this clonotype with a few counts. This chain links TRBV7-9 with TRBJ2-1; tentatively, D is TRBD2 (6 bases). In germline, CDR1 is SEHNR, CDR2 FQNEAQ (reference sequence). The CDR3 totals 14 residues. Trimming removed 1 base from V and 10 bases from J, with 14 bases in between. This CDR3 is CASSLGPSGREQFF. CDR3 bases: TGTGCCAGCAGCTTAGGACCGTCGGGGAGGGAGCAGTTCTTC. Full variable domain (missing parts from reference TRBV7-9 and TRBJ2-1): DTGVSQNPRHKITKRGQNVTFRCDPISEHNRLYWYRQTLGQGPEFLTYFQNEAQLEKSRLLSDRFSAERPKGSFSTLEIQRTEQGDSAMYLCASSLGPSGREQFFGPGTRLTVL.

For this clonotype: A much larger clone is a single base away; this may be a read error. The J gene is TRBJ2-2, the V gene TRBV24-1, with 7 bases matching TRBD2. Trimming removed 9 bases from V and 6 bases from J; junction bases left unmatched: 3. Germline V CDR1 and CDR2: KGHDR, SFDVKD. CDR3 size: 12 residues. Here the CDR3 DNA reads TGTGCCACCTGGGCGGGGGCCGGGGAGCTGTTTTTT. Its protein is CATWAGAGELFF.

The CDR3 bases are TGTGCCATCAGTAGCGGGGGTGCCTACAATGAGCAGTTCTTC. Translating it yields CAISSGGAYNEQFF. This chain connects TRBV10-3 to TRBJ2-1; 8 bases are shared with TRBD2. Germline CDR1 reads ENHRY; CDR2 reads SYGVKD. CDR3 length equals 14 residues. Unmatched junction bases numbered 2, after V lost 5 bases and J lost 2 bases.

About this clonotype: This CDR3 is missing its conserved last phenylalanine or tryptophan, likely due to a read error. The rearrangement links TRBV5-6 to TRBJ1-2, with D maybe TRBD1 (5 bases). The CDR3 extends over 15 amino acids. V lost 0 bases and J 2 bases, leaving 11 bases between the germline ends. The germline V gene has CDR1 SGHDT and CDR2 YYEEEE. In nucleotides, the CDR3 is TGTGCCAGCAGCTTGGCCACGGCAGGGAACTATGGCTACACCTCC. Translating gives CASSLATAGNYGYTS.

This clonotype was seen more than once but under ten times. This chain uses TRBV12-3 or TRBV12-4 with TRBJ2-7, with 8 bases fitting TRBD2. The junction had 12 bases not matched to a gene; V was cut back by 5 bases and J by 3 bases. The CDR3 runs to 16 residues. The CDR3 region is CASSRDISGIGYEQYF. The CDR3 bases are TGTGCCAGCAGTCGCGATATTAGCGGGATAGGCTACGAGCAGTACTTC.

V usage is TRBV5-4 and J usage is TRBJ1-1; possibly TRBD1 for D (5 bases). This CDR3 contains 15 residues. Between the trimmed V and J ends, which lost 2 bases and 1 base, there was a span of 12 bases. Germline CDR1 SGHNT, CDR2 YYREEE (reference sequence). CDR3 in DNA: TGTGCCAGCAGCTTAACAGGAGGGTCGAACACTGAAGCTTTCTTT. It encodes CASSLTGGSNTEAFF. Looking up the rest from reference TRBV5-4 and TRBJ1-1 gives the full variable domain: ETGVTQSPTHLIKTRGQQVTLRCSSQSGHNTVSWYQQALGQGPQFIFQYYREEENGRGNFPPRFSGLQFPNYSSELNVNALELDDSALYLCASSLTGGSNTEAFFGQGTRLTVV.

This clonotype was counted only a few times. CDR3 residues: CASSLRIREPQHF. Written as DNA, the CDR3 is TGTGCCAGCAGTTTGCGTATCAGGGAACCCCAGCATTTT. The chain is built from TRBV12-3 or TRBV12-4 and TRBJ1-5, with a tentative D call TRBD1 (5 bases). The CDR3 runs to 13 residues. The V end was cut by 3 bases, the J end by 10 bases, with 13 bases between.